The sequence of this TCR beta chain was determined in a study of blood T cell repertoires in COVID-19. Study-wide context: The United States, Italy and Spain were the sources of the acute and convalescent COVID-19 samples. Nucleic acid was either cDNA or gDNA, and it came from T cells, B-cell-depleted T cells, or PBMCs.

With 4 bases removed from V and 5 bases from J, the gap between germline ends came to 15 bases. Germline V gene data show CDR1 as SGHNT and CDR2 as YYREEE (reference sequence). This CDR3 is 14 amino acids long. Per the study methods: Reference gene primer amplification gave estimated nucleated cell counts. Here immunoSEQ multiplex PCR was the method, and the copy in TCRdb shows in-frame clones only, minus some. D and trimming were read from the DNA, whereas the V and J calls and clone size are those reported in that table. The repertoire holds 110,000 or so clones, with nearly 90% as singletons. This clone was counted a single time.

The receptor's source is a woman aged 70-85 years who had recovered from COVID-19. The chain combines TRBV5-4 with TRBJ1-1; no definite D call. Sample: peripheral blood. The CDR3 protein is CASSPARRETEAFF. The CDR3, as DNA: TGTGCCAGCAGCCCGGCGAGGCGGGAAACTGAAGCTTTCTTT.